This TCR beta chain is from a study of cytomegalovirus exposure and HLA in healthy donors. Study-wide background: The study's early data release held about 85 million unique TCRs from HLA-typed donors. Study observations and caveats: Immune exposure data for these donors was limited to CMV serostatus. HLA alleles showed associations with some 17,000 TCR beta sequences in a later analysis, at a 0.05 false discovery rate. Among the most significant clusters, several appeared linked to common viral pathogens in a later analysis.

In regard to this clone: Its antigen is not identified.

Amplification used 60 Vbeta primers and 13 Jbeta primers. Repertoires were generated with immunoSEQ multiplex PCR, while TCRdb's copy carries only in-frame clones and drops some. The sample includes about 98,000 clones, 74% seen only once; the top ten take around 1.8%. Trimming took 8 bases from V and 1 from J, leaving 8 bases between them. Germline CDR1 reads MNHEY; CDR2 reads SMNVEV (reference sequence). The CDR3 covers 12 residues. The receptor was derived from a male donor in good health and CMV-seronegative. The sequencing input was PBMCs. This chain uses TRBV27 with TRBJ1-1; D not certain. CDR3 DNA: TGTGCCAGCCGATCAGGGAACACTGAAGCTTTCTTT. Its translation: CASRSGNTEAFF.